The 13 T cell receptor beta chains below all came from one sample that was sequenced in a study of CXCR3-negative and CXCR3-positive naive CD8 T cells. Their antigen targets remain unknown. TRB cDNA libraries were made by UMI-labeled 5' RACE. Reanalyzing the 5' RACE reads, TCRdb keeps one entry per CDR3 protein, without DNA. Listed are 100,000 to 150,000 distinct CDR3 sequences; about 0.54% falls within the top ten. The study, taken as a whole, reports: Relative to CXCR3-negative naive cells, CXCR3-positive naive cells had more hydrophobic TRB CDR3s.

The sample consisted of naive CXCR3+ CD8+ T cells from blood. Subset: CD45RO-CCR7+CD27+CD95- naive CD8+ T cells expressing CXCR3 (TNR3+). These receptors were obtained from a human donor in good health. Some clones in this sample may be carry-over from other donors' samples.

This rearrangement joins TRBV4-1 to TRBJ2-3; TCRdb gives TRBD1 as the D gene, but with no DNA this cannot be confirmed. The V gene's germline CDR1 is MGHRA and CDR2 YSYEKL. The CDR3 is 15 amino acids. The CDR3 sequence: CASSQEGAITDTQYF.

CDR3 amino acids: CASSLTGSAEGEQYF. The V and J genes are TRBV7-9 and TRBJ2-7; checking the TCRdb D call of TRBD2 is not possible without DNA. CDR3 length equals 15 residues. Germline V gene sequence: CDR1 SEHNR, CDR2 FQNEAQ (reference sequence).

The chain has TRBV7-2 and TRBJ2-3; TCRdb outputs TRBD1, but without DNA this stays unchecked. CDR3 length: 22 residues. CDR1 and CDR2 from the germline V gene are SGHTA and FQGNSA. The CDR3 sequence is CASSLPSPGRGAPLKSTDTQYF.

The chain links TRBV13 to TRBJ1-1. The CDR3 is made up of 14 amino acids. Germline CDR1 PRHDT, CDR2 FYEKMQ (reference sequence). CDR3 protein: CASSLGDRNTEAFF.

The chain links TRBV3-1 to TRBJ2-7. The length of the CDR3 is 12 residues. Germline CDR1 is LGHDT and CDR2 is YNNKEL (reference sequence). This chain's CDR3 is CASSRGSYEQYF.

The J gene is TRBJ1-2, the V gene TRBV9; the TCRdb D gene call, TRBD1, has no DNA to confirm it. This CDR3 spans 16 amino acids. Germline values: CDR1 SGDLS, CDR2 YYNGEE. The CDR3 protein is CASSVGGSGQNYGYTF.

J is TRBJ1-1 and V is TRBV5-1. This CDR3 has 15 residues. The germline gives CDR1 SGHRS, CDR2 YFSETQ. The CDR3 loop is CASSHGREFPTEAFF. The full variable domain, with the rest looked up from reference TRBV5-1 and TRBJ1-1, is KAGVTQTPRYLIKTRGQQVTLSCSPISGHRSVSWYQQTPGQGLQFLFEYFSETQRNKGNFPGRFSGRQFSNSRSEMNVSTLELGDSALYLCASSHGREFPTEAFFGQGTRLTVV.

The genes are TRBV7-9 and TRBJ2-1; there is no DNA to check the TCRdb D call of TRBD2. The CDR3 length is 15 residues. Germline assignment: CDR1 SEHNR and CDR2 FQNEAQ (reference sequence). The CDR3: CASSQPWSSSNEQFF.

This rearrangement joins TRBV5-1 to TRBJ2-7; no DNA is available, so the TRBD1 call from TCRdb remains unchecked. Germline CDR1 SGHRS, CDR2 YFSETQ. The CDR3 runs to 15 residues. This chain's CDR3 is CASSSSPWTSYEQYF.

This chain connects TRBV28 to TRBJ2-5; TCRdb picks TRBD2, but there is no DNA to check that call. Germline V gene lookup returns CDR1 MDHEN and CDR2 SYDVKM. The CDR3 contains 14 residues. This CDR3 reads CASSPGTSVETQYF.

This chain connects TRBV12-3 or TRBV12-4 to TRBJ2-3; the TRBD1 assignment by TCRdb is unverifiable without DNA. The CDR3 spans 17 residues. CDR3 in amino acids: CASSSRQGAISTDTQYF.

This chain joins TRBV27 and TRBJ2-3; TCRdb names TRBD2, which stays unverified in the absence of DNA. This CDR3 is 14 amino acids long. Germline values: CDR1 MNHEY, CDR2 SMNVEV (reference sequence). The chain's CDR3 is CASSSGLSADTQYF.

The V call is TRBV19, the J call TRBJ2-2; the TCRdb call, TRBD1, lacks DNA for checking. Germline lookup yields CDR1 LNHDA and CDR2 SQIVND (reference sequence). The length of the CDR3 is 15 residues. CDR3 region: CASSISTGITGELFF.